The sequence of this T cell receptor beta chain was determined in a study of blood T cell repertoires in COVID-19. Study-level background: COVID-19 samples collected from the United States, Italy and Spain covered acute and convalescent phases. Nucleic acid was either cDNA or gDNA, and it came from T cells, B-cell-depleted T cells, or PBMCs.

In the source study's methods: Quantification of nucleated cells was approximated via reference gene primer amplification. Profiled with immunoSEQ multiplex PCR; TCRdb holds only in-frame clones, not every one. V and J calls and clone size follow that table, whereas D and trimming were derived from the DNA. The sample lists about 87,000 clones, 60% to 80% occurring once. CDR1 MDHEN and CDR2 SYDVKM come from the germline V gene. Trimming shortened V by 6 bases and J by 4 bases, and 12 bases separated the two germline ends. This CDR3 has 13 amino acids. The source of this sequence is a woman aged 45-65 years with acute or convalescent COVID-19. The sequenced material came from peripheral blood. V gene TRBV28 combines with J gene TRBJ1-1; D unclear. The CDR3 nucleotides are TGTGCCAGCAGGACACGTTCATTCACTGAAGCTTTCTTT. Amino acid sequence: CASRTRSFTEAFF.